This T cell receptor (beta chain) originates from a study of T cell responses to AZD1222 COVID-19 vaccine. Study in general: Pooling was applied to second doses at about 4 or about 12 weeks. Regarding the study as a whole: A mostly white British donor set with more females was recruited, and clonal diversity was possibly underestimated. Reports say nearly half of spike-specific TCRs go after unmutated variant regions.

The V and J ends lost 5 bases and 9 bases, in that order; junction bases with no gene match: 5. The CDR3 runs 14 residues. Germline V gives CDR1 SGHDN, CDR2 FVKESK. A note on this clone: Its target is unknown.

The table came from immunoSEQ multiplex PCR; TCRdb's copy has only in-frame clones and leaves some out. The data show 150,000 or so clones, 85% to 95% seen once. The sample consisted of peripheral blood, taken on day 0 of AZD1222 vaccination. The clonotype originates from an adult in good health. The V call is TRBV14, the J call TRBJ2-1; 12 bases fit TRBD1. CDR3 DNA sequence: TGTGCCAGCAGCAGGGACAGGGGGCTAGGTGAGCAGTTCTTC. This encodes CASSRDRGLGEQFF.